The following is a T cell receptor (beta chain) sequence with its context. This sample is drawn from a study of blood T cell repertoires in COVID-19. Sequencing was performed with immunoSEQ multiplex PCR; in TCRdb, only in-frame clones are kept and a portion is missing. This sample has roughly 200,000 clones, with around 87% found just once. The germline V gene has CDR1 SGHTA and CDR2 FQGTGA. The CDR3 contains 15 residues. With 7 bases clipped from V and 6 bases from J, the junction kept 5 bases outside the gene matches. The chain combines TRBV7-3 with TRBJ2-2; 13 bases agree with TRBD2. This receptor was obtained from a man between 60 and 75 years old who had recovered from COVID-19. The sequencing input was peripheral blood. CDR3 residues: CASTWTSGGSGELFF. The CDR3 DNA reads TGTGCCAGCACCTGGACTAGCGGGGGTTCCGGGGAGCTGTTTTTT.